The T cell receptor delta chain described here comes from a study of gamma delta lymphoproliferative disorders and STAT genes. Looking at the study overall: The LymphoTrack Dx TCRG Assay amplified gamma chains from at least 50 ng of genomic DNA. Delta libraries were made per EuroClonality-NGS working group procedure. Findings and caveats of the study: Low-frequency NGS calls may be less specific; leukemic clone sharing needs confirmation.

This clone was counted only a few times. Its antigen is as yet unknown. A far larger clone is just one base off, so this is likely a read error. Different DNA sequences within this sample yield the same CDR3. The receptor sequences were amplified from genomic DNA of peripheral blood mononuclear cells. The control group comprised age- and sex-matched healthy adult blood donors. TCRdb reanalysed the multiplex PCR reads via CATT. The sample has around 700 delta-chain clones, around 1.6% seen once; the top ten hold approximately 70%. The CDR3 loop spans 16 amino acids. Germline-derived CDR1 and CDR2 are GEAIGNYY and EKD. V shed 0 bases and J shed 0 bases, with 13 bases lying between them.

Source material: blood. The origin of this receptor is a human donor in good health. This chain connects TRDV2 to TRDJ1, with a tentative D call TRDD3 (6 bases). CDR3 protein: CACDTVGGGYTDKLIF. CDR3 bases: TGTGCCTGTGACACCGTAGGTGGGGGTTACACCGATAAACTCATCTTT.